The present TCR beta chain was sequenced within a study of T cell clones after liver transplantation. Study-level background: Immunosuppression withdrawal was tried within 2 years after liver transplantation in this trial.

The protocol was immunoSEQ multiplex PCR, while the TCRdb copy is restricted to in-frame clones and leaves out a portion. The sample includes about 9,800 clones, 55% to 85% of them seen just once. Germline V gives CDR1 SGDLS, CDR2 YYNGEE. V lost 0 bases and J 4 bases, leaving 13 bases between the germline ends. The CDR3 has 15 amino acids. This receptor was identified in a human patient who received a liver transplant. Some T cells may be transferred from the graft donor. The V and J genes are TRBV9 and TRBJ1-1; perhaps TRBD1 as D (6 bases). The input for sequencing was CD8+ T cells from blood, taken at the roughly 16-month timepoint. CDR3 loop: CASSVVGGASTEAFF. In DNA, the CDR3 is TGTGCCAGCAGCGTAGTGGGGGGCGCGAGCACTGAAGCTTTCTTT.